These T cell receptor beta chains were read from a single sample in a study of cytomegalovirus exposure and HLA in healthy donors. Generated by immunoSEQ multiplex PCR, the TCRdb table keeps only in-frame clones and is missing some. The table records 130,000 or so clones, around 86% of them present only once. What was sequenced was PBMCs. The source is a man aged 25-40 years in good health and CMV-seronegative. The CDR3 runs from the conserved cysteine through the conserved F or W. D genes are given only for firm matches. Only some rows state a clone size, as once, few, many or a class for expanded clones.

d_gene	v_gene	j_gene	abundance	CDR3aa	CDR3nt
.	TRBV28	TRBJ1-6	.	CASKGNRPSYNSPLHF	TGTGCCAGCAAGGGGAACCGCCCCTCCTATAATTCACCCCTCCACTTT
.	TRBV5-4	TRBJ2-5	.	CASSLGLLGTGETQYF	TGTGCCAGCAGCTTGGGACTACTAGGAACTGGGGAGACCCAGTACTTC
TRBD1	TRBV27	TRBJ1-2	.	CASTRDSNYGYTF	TGTGCCAGCACCCGGGACAGCAACTATGGCTACACCTTC
TRBD1	TRBV19	TRBJ1-1	.	CASSSGTGKAFF	TGTGCCAGTAGTAGCGGGACAGGGAAAGCTTTCTTT
.	TRBV5-6	TRBJ2-7	.	CASSLESGKGWYEQYF	TGTGCCAGCAGCTTGGAGTCGGGGAAAGGTTGGTACGAGCAGTACTTC
TRBD2	TRBV9	TRBJ2-3	.	CASSSRAGGGTDTQYF	TGTGCCAGCAGCTCTCGAGCGGGGGGGGGCACAGATACGCAGTATTTT
.	TRBV6-4	TRBJ2-7	.	CASSDYQVAEQYF	TGTGCCAGCAGTGATTACCAAGTGGCCGAGCAGTACTTC
.	TRBV6-5	TRBJ2-5	once	CASSYWGQGIQETQYF	TGTGCCAGCAGTTACTGGGGTCAGGGGATACAAGAGACCCAGTACTTC
TRBD1	TRBV6-5	TRBJ1-2	.	CASRVGGQGYGYTF	TGTGCCAGCAGGGTAGGGGGACAGGGGTATGGCTACACCTTC
.	TRBV2	TRBJ1-1	.	CASRAGQQNTEAFF	TGTGCCAGCAGGGCAGGACAGCAAAACACTGAAGCTTTCTTT